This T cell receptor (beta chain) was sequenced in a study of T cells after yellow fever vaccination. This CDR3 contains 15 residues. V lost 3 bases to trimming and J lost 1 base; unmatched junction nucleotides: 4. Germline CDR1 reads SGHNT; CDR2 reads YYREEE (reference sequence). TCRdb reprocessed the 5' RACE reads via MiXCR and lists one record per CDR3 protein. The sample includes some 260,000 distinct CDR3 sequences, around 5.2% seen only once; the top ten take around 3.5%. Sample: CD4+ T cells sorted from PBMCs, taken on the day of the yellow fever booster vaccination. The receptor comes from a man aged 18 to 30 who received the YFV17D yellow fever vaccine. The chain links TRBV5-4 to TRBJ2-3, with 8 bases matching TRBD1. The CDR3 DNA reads TGTGCCAGCAGCTCCACGGACAGGGGCACAGATACGCAGTATTTT. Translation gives CASSSTDRGTDTQYF.